The 28 T cell receptor beta chains given below trace back to one sample, sequenced in a study of blood T cell repertoires in COVID-19. Measured with immunoSEQ multiplex PCR; TCRdb has only the in-frame clones, and not every one. The sample holds 100,000 to 150,000 clones, about 81% seen once. Material: peripheral blood. The receptors shown here come from a woman between 50 and 59 years old with acute or convalescent COVID-19.

This clone was recorded only once. The gene calls are TRBV20-1 and TRBJ1-5; possible D gene TRBD1, 5 bases. The germline V gene has CDR1 DFQATT and CDR2 SNEGSKA (reference sequence). The CDR3 is 14 residues long. Between the trimmed V and J ends, which lost 3 bases and 5 bases, there was a span of 14 bases. CDR3: CSASPSTADQPQHF. DNA of the CDR3: TGCAGTGCTAGTCCATCGACAGCAGATCAGCCCCAGCATTTT.

V is TRBV19 and J is TRBJ1-6; D is ambiguous. V lost 3 bases and J lost 7, with 4 bases in between. Germline CDR1 is LNHDA and CDR2 is SQIVND (reference sequence). The CDR3 is 12 residues long. The CDR3 DNA sequence: TGTGCCAGTAGTATTCCAAATTCACCCCTCCACTTT. It specifies CASSIPNSPLHF.

The chain recombines TRBV5-6 with TRBJ1-2; D not certain. This CDR3 has 14 residues. Germline V gene data show CDR1 as SGHDT and CDR2 as YYEEEE. V was trimmed by 2 bases and J by 4 bases, leaving 12 bases between them. CDR3 sequence reads: CASSFWQRAYGYTF. CDR3 bases: TGTGCCAGCAGCTTCTGGCAGCGAGCCTATGGCTACACCTTC.

The count of this clone is one. This chain uses TRBV7-2 with TRBJ1-2; 10 bases align to TRBD1. The junction had 13 bases not matched to a gene; V was cut back by 1 base and J by 5 bases. Germline CDR1 reads SGHTA; CDR2 reads FQGNSA. This CDR3 is built from 18 residues. CDR3 nucleotides: TGTGCCAGCAGCTTAGGGCCGGGACAGGGGCCCAATGGGTATGGCTACACCTTC. It encodes CASSLGPGQGPNGYGYTF. Full variable domain (remainder filled in from reference TRBV7-2 and TRBJ1-2): GAGVSQSPSNKVTEKGKDVELRCDPISGHTALYWYRQSLGQGLEFLIYFQGNSAPDKSGLPSDRFSAERTGGSVSTLTIQRTQQEDSAVYLCASSLGPGQGPNGYGYTFGSGTRLTVV.

The genes are TRBV28 and TRBJ2-7; D unclear. The CDR3 totals 10 residues. Germline CDR1 MDHEN, CDR2 SYDVKM. Between the trimmed V and J ends, which lost 10 bases and 3 bases, there was a span of 7 bases. CDR3: CATKNYEQYF. Written as DNA, the CDR3 is TGTGCCACCAAAAACTACGAGCAGTACTTC.

The chain joins TRBV6-5 to TRBJ2-1; 11 nucleotides align to TRBD2. V gave up 2 bases and J gave up 5 bases; unmatched junction bases: 2. The CDR3 extends over 15 amino acids. Germline CDR1 and CDR2: MNHEY and SVGAGI. The CDR3 DNA is TGTGCCAGCAGTTACGTACTAGCGGGAGACAATGAGCAGTTCTTC. It specifies CASSYVLAGDNEQFF.

The genes are TRBV9 and TRBJ2-5; TRBD1 matches 8 bases. CDR1 is SGDLS, CDR2 YYNGEE, per germline. V shed 4 bases, J shed 5 bases, and the junction held 13 bases outside the gene matches. The CDR3 is 16 amino acids. CDR3 loop: CASSSSTGTGDETQYF. The CDR3 DNA sequence: TGTGCCAGCAGCAGTTCAACCGGGACAGGAGACGAGACCCAGTACTTC.

This sequence joins TRBV19 and TRBJ1-2, with TRBD1 identical over 9 bases. CDR1 is LNHDA and CDR2 is SQIVND in the germline V gene (reference sequence). This CDR3 spans 16 amino acids. J gave up 7 bases and V 4 bases, and 13 bases lay outside the gene matches. CDR3 loop: CASSTGQGQPMVGYTF. The DNA of the CDR3 is TGTGCCAGTAGTACGGGACAGGGACAACCTATGGTTGGCTACACCTTC.

This rearrangement joins TRBV28 to TRBJ2-1, with D hard to call. V was trimmed by 5 bases and J by 4 bases, leaving 9 bases between them. From germline, CDR1 is MDHEN and CDR2 SYDVKM. This CDR3 is 13 amino acids long. The CDR3 region has the DNA TGTGCCAGCAGTATTGCCCGGTACAATGAGCAGTTCTTC. This gives the protein CASSIARYNEQFF. Full variable domain (outside the CDR3, taken from reference TRBV28 and TRBJ2-1): DVKVTQSSRYLVKRTGEKVFLECVQDMDHENMFWYRQDPGLGLRLIYFSYDVKMKEKGDIPEGYSVSREKKERFSLILESASTNQTSMYLCASSIARYNEQFFGPGTRLTVL.

This chain joins TRBV6-6 and TRBJ2-5; 7 nucleotides match TRBD2. The trim removed 7 bases at V and 1 base at J, leaving 9 bases unmatched. This CDR3 is built from 15 residues. From germline, CDR1 is MNHNY and CDR2 SVGAGI (reference sequence). CDR3 protein: CASMGGSTTQETQYF. The CDR3 DNA follows: TGTGCCAGCATGGGGGGGTCCACCACCCAAGAGACCCAGTACTTC.

This clone was observed a few times. CDR3 DNA: TGCGCCAGCAGCTTGACAGGGGAAGACTATGGCTACACCTTC. This encodes CASSLTGEDYGYTF. The rearrangement uses TRBV5-1 and TRBJ1-2; 7 bases are a match to TRBD1. Germline CDR1 SGHRS, CDR2 YFSETQ. This CDR3 contains 14 residues. The J segment lost 3 bases and the V segment lost 1 base, leaving 3 bases of the junction unmatched.

The CDR3 sequence: CASSPQQENTGELFF. The CDR3 nucleotides read TGTGCCAGCTCACCACAACAGGAGAACACCGGGGAGCTGTTTTTT. This chain uses TRBV18 with TRBJ2-2; a weak D match, TRBD1 (5 bases). This CDR3 spans 15 amino acids. Germline V gene data show CDR1 as KGHSH and CDR2 as LQKENI. Trimming shortened V by 1 base and J by 1 base, and 7 bases separated the two germline ends.

The CDR3 nucleotides are TGTGCCAGCAGCCAAGATCTGATGGGCGAGCAGTTCTTC. Translated, it gives CASSQDLMGEQFF. The V gene is TRBV3-1 (or the pseudogene TRBV3-2), the J gene TRBJ2-1; D is ambiguous. The CDR3 runs to 13 residues. The V gene's germline CDR1 is LGHDT and CDR2 YNNKEL (reference sequence). The V end was cut by 0 bases, the J end by 10 bases, with 10 bases between.

J is TRBJ1-5 and V is TRBV27, with 7 positions matching TRBD1. Unmatched junction bases numbered 6, after V lost 5 bases and J lost 5 bases. The CDR3 runs to 14 residues. Germline V gene data show CDR1 as MNHEY and CDR2 as SMNVEV (reference sequence). The CDR3 region has the DNA TGTGCCAGCAGTGTACAGGGGAGTCATCAGCCCCAGCATTTT. This translates into CASSVQGSHQPQHF.

CDR3 DNA sequence: TGTGCCTGGAGTGGCGGGTGGAACACTGAAGCTTTCTTT. Protein: CAWSGGWNTEAFF. The chain couples TRBV30 to TRBJ1-1; D is uncertain. Trimming removed 1 base from V and 1 base from J, with 7 bases in between. The CDR3 sequence is 13 residues long. In germline, CDR1 is GTSNPN, CDR2 SVGIG (reference sequence).

The V and J genes are TRBV11-3 and TRBJ2-5; unclear D gene. Trimming stripped 3 bases from V and 2 bases from J, with 7 bases between. Germline lookup yields CDR1 SGHNT and CDR2 YENEEA. The CDR3 extends over 13 amino acids. In DNA, the CDR3 is TGTGCCAGCAGCTTCGCGCGGCAAGAGACCCAGTACTTC. Translation gives CASSFARQETQYF.

This chain joins TRBV7-8 and TRBJ2-7; 10 positions match TRBD1. J lost 4 bases, V lost 5 bases, and 5 bases had no gene match. Germline-derived CDR1 and CDR2 are SGHVS and FQNEAQ. CDR3 length equals 14 residues. CDR3 protein: CASSRGTGAYEQYF. The CDR3 bases are TGTGCCAGCAGCCGAGGGACAGGGGCGTACGAGCAGTACTTC.

This clone was seen a handful of times. This rearrangement joins TRBV27 to TRBJ2-5, with unresolved D. Germline V gene sequence: CDR1 MNHEY, CDR2 SMNVEV (reference sequence). Trimming stripped 3 bases from V and 5 bases from J, with 16 bases between. The length of the CDR3 is 15 residues. The CDR3 region has the DNA TGTGCCAGCAGTTTCAATCCGAGTGGCGGTGAGACCCAGTACTTC. Residues: CASSFNPSGGETQYF.

As DNA, the CDR3 is TGTGCCAGTAGTACGAGCGGGAGTACCGGGGAGCTGTTTTTT. This encodes CASSTSGSTGELFF. The J gene is TRBJ2-2, the V gene TRBV19, with 8 bases fitting TRBD2. The CDR3 consists of 14 residues. J lost 5 bases, V lost 4 bases, and 3 bases had no gene match. The germline V gene encodes CDR1 LNHDA and CDR2 SQIVND (reference sequence).

In its sample, this clone was seen a few times. J is TRBJ1-2 and V is TRBV4-2; TRBD1 might be the D (6 bases). Trimming cost V 1 base and J 7 bases, with 13 bases left between them. CDR3 length: 14 amino acids. Germline CDR1 is LGHNA and CDR2 is YNFKEQ. CDR3 sequence: CASSQGPGDGGYTF. Written as DNA, the CDR3 is TGTGCCAGCAGCCAAGGTCCAGGGGACGGTGGCTACACCTTC.

The chain uses TRBV7-9 and TRBJ1-2; D gene ambiguous. Per germline, CDR1 SEHNR and CDR2 FQNEAQ (reference sequence). The CDR3 consists of 15 residues. Trimming removed 7 bases at V and 0 bases at J, with 15 bases between. CDR3 region: CASNPHRIANYGYTF. The CDR3 bases are TGTGCCAGCAACCCCCACAGAATAGCTAACTATGGCTACACCTTC.

The genes are TRBV14 and TRBJ1-2; D not certain. The V and J ends lost 4 bases and 6 bases respectively, with 15 bases between them. Per the germline V gene, CDR1 is SGHDN and CDR2 is FVKESK. The CDR3 covers 14 residues. The CDR3 DNA follows: TGTGCCAGCAGCCCTTCCGGGAGGAAGGATGGCTACACCTTC. Translation: CASSPSGRKDGYTF.

This clone was seen a single time. The chain employs TRBV6-5 and TRBJ2-1, with D perhaps TRBD1 (6 bases). The CDR3 loop spans 14 amino acids. Germline assignment: CDR1 MNHEY and CDR2 SVGAGI. Trimming pared 11 bases from V and 5 bases from J, leaving 19 bases between. The CDR3 loop is CAARRTEVNNEQFF. CDR3 bases: TGTGCCGCTAGAAGGACAGAGGTAAACAATGAGCAGTTCTTC.

This clone was counted only a few times. The chain is built from TRBV5-8 and TRBJ2-1; D is unclear. Germline V gives CDR1 SGHTS, CDR2 YDEGEE. The CDR3 is made up of 16 amino acids. Trimming took off 2 bases at V and 0 bases at J, with 12 bases between the two ends. DNA for the CDR3: TGTGCCAGCAGCTTTGAGGAATCGAGCTCCTACAATGAGCAGTTCTTC. Its translation is CASSFEESSSYNEQFF.

This chain uses TRBV19 with TRBJ1-5, with D maybe TRBD1 (5 bases). V lost 8 bases to trimming and J lost 8 bases, with 25 bases between them. CDR1 LNHDA and CDR2 SQIVND come from the germline V gene (reference sequence). The CDR3 has 16 residues. The DNA of the CDR3 is TGTGCCAGTTACCCTACCTTGGACACCCCCGGAGAGCCCCAGCATTTT. It is translated as CASYPTLDTPGEPQHF.

V usage is TRBV10-1 and J usage is TRBJ2-1, with D uncertain. CDR1 and CDR2 (germline): WNHNN, SYGVQD (reference sequence). This CDR3 has 16 amino acids. The V and J ends lost 0 bases and 0 bases respectively, with 9 bases between them. CDR3: CASSESIAASYNEQFF. The CDR3 region has the DNA TGCGCCAGCAGTGAGTCGATCGCGGCCTCCTACAATGAGCAGTTCTTC.

V usage is TRBV9 and J usage is TRBJ1-4, with D possibly matching TRBD1 (6 bases). Germline V CDR1 and CDR2: SGDLS, YYNGEE. V lost 2 bases and J lost 3, with 8 bases in between. The CDR3 has 14 amino acids. CDR3 sequence reads: CASSVRQANEKLFF. The CDR3 coding sequence is TGTGCCAGCAGCGTCCGACAGGCTAATGAAAAACTGTTTTTT.

This clone appeared a single time. The J gene is TRBJ2-7, the V gene TRBV28; D remains unclear. The CDR3 runs to 11 residues. Trimming stripped 11 bases from V and 6 bases from J, with 14 bases between. Per the germline V gene, CDR1 is MDHEN and CDR2 is SYDVKM. The CDR3 sequence is CAVAQLPEQYF. The CDR3 DNA follows: TGTGCCGTCGCACAGCTTCCCGAGCAGTACTTC.